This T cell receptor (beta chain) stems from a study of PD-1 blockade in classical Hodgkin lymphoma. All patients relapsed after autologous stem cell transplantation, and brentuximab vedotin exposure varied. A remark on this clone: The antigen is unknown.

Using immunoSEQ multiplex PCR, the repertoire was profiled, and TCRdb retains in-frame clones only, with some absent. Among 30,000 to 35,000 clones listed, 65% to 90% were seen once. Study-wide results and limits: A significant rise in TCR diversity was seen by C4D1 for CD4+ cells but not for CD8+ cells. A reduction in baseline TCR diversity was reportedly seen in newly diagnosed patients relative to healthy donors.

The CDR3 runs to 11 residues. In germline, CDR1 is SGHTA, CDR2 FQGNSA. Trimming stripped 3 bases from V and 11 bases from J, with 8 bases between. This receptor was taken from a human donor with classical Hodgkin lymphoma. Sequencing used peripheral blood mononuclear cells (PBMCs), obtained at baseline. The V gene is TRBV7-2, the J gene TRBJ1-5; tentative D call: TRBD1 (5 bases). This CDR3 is CASSFWGAQHF. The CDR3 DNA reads TGTGCCAGCAGCTTCTGGGGGGCCCAGCATTTT.